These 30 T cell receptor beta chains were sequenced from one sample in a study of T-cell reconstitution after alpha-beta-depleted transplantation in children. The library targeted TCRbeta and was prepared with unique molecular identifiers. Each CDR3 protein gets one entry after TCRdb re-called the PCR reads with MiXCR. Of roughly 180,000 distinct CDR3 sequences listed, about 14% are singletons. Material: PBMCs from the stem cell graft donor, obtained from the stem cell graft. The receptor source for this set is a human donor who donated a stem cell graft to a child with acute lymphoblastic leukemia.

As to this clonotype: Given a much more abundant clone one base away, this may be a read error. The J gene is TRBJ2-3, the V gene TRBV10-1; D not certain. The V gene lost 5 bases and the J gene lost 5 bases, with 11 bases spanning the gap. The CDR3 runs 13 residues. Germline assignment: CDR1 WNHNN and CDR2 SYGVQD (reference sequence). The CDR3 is CASSNSPGDTQYF. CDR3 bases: TGCGCCAGCAGTAATTCGCCGGGAGATACGCAGTATTTT.

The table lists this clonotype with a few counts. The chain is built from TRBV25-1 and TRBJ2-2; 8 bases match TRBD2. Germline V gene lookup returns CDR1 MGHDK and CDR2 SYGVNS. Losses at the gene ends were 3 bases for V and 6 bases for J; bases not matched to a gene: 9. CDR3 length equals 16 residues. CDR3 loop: CASSDRAGERAGELFF. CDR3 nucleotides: TGTGCCAGCAGTGACCGAGCGGGAGAAAGGGCCGGGGAGCTGTTTTTT.

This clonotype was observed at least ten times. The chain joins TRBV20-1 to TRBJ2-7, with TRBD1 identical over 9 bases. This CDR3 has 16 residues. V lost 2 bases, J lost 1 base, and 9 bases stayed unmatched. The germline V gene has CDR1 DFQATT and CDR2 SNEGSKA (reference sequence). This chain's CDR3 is CSARSFKGQGSYEQYF. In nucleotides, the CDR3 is TGCAGTGCTAGATCATTTAAGGGACAGGGATCCTACGAGCAGTACTTC.

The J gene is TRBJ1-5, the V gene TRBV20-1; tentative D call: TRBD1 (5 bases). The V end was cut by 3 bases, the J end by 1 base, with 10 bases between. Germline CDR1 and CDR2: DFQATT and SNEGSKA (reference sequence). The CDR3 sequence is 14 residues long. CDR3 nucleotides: TGCAGTGCTAGTAGGGGACCGAGCAATCAGCCCCAGCATTTT. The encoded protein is CSASRGPSNQPQHF.

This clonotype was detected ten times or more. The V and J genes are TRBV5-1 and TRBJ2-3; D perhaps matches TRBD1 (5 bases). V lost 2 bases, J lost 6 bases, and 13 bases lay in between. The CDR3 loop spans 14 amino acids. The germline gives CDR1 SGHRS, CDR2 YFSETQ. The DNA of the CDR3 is TGCGCCAGCAGCTTTCAGGGAAGTCGTGATACGCAGTATTTT. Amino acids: CASSFQGSRDTQYF.

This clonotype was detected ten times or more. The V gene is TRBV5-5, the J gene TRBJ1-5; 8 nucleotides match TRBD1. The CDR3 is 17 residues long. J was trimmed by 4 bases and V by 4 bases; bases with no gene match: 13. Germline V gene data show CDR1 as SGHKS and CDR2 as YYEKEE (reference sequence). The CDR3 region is CASSPNTGGSENQPQHF. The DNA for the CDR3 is TGTGCCAGCAGCCCCAATACAGGGGGGTCGGAAAATCAGCCCCAGCATTTT.

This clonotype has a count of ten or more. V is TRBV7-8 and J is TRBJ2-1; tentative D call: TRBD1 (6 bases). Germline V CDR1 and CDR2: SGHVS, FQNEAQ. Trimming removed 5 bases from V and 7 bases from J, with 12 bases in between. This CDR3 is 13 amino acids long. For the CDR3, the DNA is TGTGCCAGCAGCACCACAGGGAAAAATGAGCAGTTCTTC. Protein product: CASSTTGKNEQFF.

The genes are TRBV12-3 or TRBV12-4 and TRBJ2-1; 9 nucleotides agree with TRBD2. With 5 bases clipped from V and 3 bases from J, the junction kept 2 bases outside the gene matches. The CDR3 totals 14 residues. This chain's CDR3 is CASSISGSYNEQFF. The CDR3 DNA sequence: TGTGCCAGCAGTATTAGCGGGAGCTACAATGAGCAGTTCTTC.

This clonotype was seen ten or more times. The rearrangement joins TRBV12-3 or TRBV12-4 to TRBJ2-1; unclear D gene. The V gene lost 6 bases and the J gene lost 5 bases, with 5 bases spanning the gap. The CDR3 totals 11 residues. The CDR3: CASRLDNEQFF. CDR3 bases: TGTGCCAGCAGGCTAGACAATGAGCAGTTCTTC.

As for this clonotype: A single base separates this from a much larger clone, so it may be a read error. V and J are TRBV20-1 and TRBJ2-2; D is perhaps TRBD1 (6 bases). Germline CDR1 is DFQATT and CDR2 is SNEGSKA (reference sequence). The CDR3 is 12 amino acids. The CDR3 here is CSTRGSTGELFF. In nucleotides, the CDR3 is TGCAGTACTAGGGGGAGCACCGGGGAGCTGTTTTTT.

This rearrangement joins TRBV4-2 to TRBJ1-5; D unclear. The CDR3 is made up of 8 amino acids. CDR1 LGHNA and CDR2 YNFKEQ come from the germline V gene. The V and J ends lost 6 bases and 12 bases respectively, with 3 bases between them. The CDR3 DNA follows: TGTGCCAGCAGGTTCCAGCATTTT. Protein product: CASRFQHF.

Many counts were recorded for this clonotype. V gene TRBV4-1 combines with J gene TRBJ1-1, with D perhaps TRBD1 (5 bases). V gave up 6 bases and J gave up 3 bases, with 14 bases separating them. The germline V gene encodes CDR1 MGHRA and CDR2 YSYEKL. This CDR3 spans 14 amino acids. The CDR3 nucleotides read TGCGCCAGCAGACCGCAGGGAGTTTACACTGAAGCTTTCTTT. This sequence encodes CASRPQGVYTEAFF.

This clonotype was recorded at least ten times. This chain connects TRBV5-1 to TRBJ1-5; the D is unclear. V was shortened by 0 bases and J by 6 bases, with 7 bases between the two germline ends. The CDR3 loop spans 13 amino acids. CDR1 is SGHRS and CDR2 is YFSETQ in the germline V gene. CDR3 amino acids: CASSLGRGQPQHF. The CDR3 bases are TGCGCCAGCAGCTTGGGGCGAGGTCAGCCCCAGCATTTT.

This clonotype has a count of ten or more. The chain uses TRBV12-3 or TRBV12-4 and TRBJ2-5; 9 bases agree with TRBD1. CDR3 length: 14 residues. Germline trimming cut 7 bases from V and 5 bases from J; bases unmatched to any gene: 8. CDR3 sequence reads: CASTKQGAWETQYF. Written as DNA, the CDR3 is TGTGCCAGCACCAAACAGGGGGCATGGGAGACCCAGTACTTC.

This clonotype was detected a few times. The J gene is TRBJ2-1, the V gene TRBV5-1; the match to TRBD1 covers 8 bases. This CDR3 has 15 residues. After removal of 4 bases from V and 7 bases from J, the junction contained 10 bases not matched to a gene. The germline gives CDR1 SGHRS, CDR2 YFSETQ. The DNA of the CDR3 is TGCGCCAGCAGCCTTACAACGGGACAGGTAAATGAGCAGTTCTTC. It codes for CASSLTTGQVNEQFF.

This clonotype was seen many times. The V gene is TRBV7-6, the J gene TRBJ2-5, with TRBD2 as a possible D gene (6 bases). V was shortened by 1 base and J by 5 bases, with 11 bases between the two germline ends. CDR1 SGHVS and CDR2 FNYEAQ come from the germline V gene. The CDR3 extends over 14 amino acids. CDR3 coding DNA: TGTGCCAGCAGCTTAGTAGGGACTGGGGAGACCCAGTACTTC. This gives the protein CASSLVGTGETQYF.

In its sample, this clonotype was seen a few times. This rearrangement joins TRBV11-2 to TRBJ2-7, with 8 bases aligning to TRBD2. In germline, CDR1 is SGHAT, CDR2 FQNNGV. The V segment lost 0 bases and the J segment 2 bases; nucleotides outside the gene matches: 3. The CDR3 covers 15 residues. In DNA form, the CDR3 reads TGTGCCAGCAGCTTAGAAGCGGGAGCTCCCTACGAGCAGTACTTC. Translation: CASSLEAGAPYEQYF.

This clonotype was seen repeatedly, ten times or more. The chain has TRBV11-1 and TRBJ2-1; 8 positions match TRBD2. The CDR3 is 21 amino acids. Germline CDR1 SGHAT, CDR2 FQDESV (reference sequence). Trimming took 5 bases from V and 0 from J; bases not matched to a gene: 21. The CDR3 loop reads CASSRPGGGRSEFRSYNEQFF. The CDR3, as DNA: TGTGCCAGCAGCCGGCCGGGGGGCGGGAGGTCAGAGTTCCGCTCCTACAATGAGCAGTTCTTC.

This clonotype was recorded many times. This CDR3 reads CSVEDLSGRAPGELFF. CDR3 nucleotide sequence: TGCAGCGTTGAAGATCTTAGCGGGAGGGCCCCCGGGGAGCTGTTTTTT. The chain employs TRBV29-1 and TRBJ2-2; 11 bases are a match to TRBD2. V dropped 0 bases and J dropped 6; count of bases not matched to a gene: 6. Germline V gives CDR1 SQVTM, CDR2 ANQGSEA. There are 16 residues in the CDR3.

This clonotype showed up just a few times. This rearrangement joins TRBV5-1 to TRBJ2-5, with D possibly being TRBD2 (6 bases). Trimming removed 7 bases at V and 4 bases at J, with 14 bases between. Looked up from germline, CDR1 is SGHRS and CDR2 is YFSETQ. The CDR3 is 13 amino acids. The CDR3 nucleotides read TGCGCCAGCGGACTATTGGGGGGAGAGACCCAGTACTTC. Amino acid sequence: CASGLLGGETQYF.

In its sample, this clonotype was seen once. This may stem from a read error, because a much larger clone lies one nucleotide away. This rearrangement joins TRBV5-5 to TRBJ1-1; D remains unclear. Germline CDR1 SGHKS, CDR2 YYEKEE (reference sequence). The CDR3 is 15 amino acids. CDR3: CASSLFLQGNNEAFF. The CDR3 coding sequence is TGTGCCAGCAGCTTGTTCCTTCAAGGTAACAATGAAGCTTTCTTT.

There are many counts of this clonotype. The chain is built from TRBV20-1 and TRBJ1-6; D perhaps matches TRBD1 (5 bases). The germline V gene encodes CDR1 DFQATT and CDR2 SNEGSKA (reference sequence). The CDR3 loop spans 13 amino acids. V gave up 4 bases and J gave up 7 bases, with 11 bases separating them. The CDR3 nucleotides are TGCAGTGCTACGGGACGGTACAATTCACCCCTCCACTTT. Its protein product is CSATGRYNSPLHF.

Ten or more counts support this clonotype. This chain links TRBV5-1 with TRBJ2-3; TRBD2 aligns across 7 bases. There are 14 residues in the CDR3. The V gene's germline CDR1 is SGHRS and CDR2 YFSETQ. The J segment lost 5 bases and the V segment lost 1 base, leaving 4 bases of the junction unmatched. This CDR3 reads CASSLWGGRDTQYF. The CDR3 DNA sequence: TGCGCCAGCAGCTTGTGGGGGGGAAGAGATACGCAGTATTTT. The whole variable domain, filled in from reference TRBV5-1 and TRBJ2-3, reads KAGVTQTPRYLIKTRGQQVTLSCSPISGHRSVSWYQQTPGQGLQFLFEYFSETQRNKGNFPGRFSGRQFSNSRSEMNVSTLELGDSALYLCASSLWGGRDTQYFGPGTRLTVL.

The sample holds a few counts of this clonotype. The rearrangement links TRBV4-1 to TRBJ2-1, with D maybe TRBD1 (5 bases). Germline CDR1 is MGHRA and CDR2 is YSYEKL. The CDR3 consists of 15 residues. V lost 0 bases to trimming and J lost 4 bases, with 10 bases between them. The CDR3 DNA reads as TGCGCCAGCAGCCAAGATGGACACCCTTACAATGAGCAGTTCTTC. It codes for CASSQDGHPYNEQFF.

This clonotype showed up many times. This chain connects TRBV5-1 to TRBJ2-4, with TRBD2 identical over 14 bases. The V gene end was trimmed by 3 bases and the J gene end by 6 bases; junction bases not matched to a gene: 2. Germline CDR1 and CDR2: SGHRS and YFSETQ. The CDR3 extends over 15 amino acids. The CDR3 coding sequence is TGCGCCAGCAGCTGGGGACTAGCGGGAGTAAACATTCAGTACTTC. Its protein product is CASSWGLAGVNIQYF.

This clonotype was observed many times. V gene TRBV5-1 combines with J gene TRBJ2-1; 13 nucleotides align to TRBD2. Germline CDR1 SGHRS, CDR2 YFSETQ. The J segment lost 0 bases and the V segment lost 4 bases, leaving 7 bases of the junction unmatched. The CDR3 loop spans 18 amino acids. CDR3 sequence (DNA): TGCGCCAGCAGCCTGCCGGGACTAGCGGGGAGCTCCTACAATGAGCAGTTCTTC. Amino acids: CASSLPGLAGSSYNEQFF. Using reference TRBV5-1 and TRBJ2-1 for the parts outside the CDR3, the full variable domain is KAGVTQTPRYLIKTRGQQVTLSCSPISGHRSVSWYQQTPGQGLQFLFEYFSETQRNKGNFPGRFSGRQFSNSRSEMNVSTLELGDSALYLCASSLPGLAGSSYNEQFFGPGTRLTVL.

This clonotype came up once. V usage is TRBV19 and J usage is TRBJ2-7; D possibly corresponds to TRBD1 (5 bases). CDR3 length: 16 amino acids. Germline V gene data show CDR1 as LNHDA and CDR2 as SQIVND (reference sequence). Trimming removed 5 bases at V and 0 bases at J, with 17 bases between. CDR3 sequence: CASSSGRQFNSYEQYF. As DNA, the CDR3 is TGTGCCAGTAGTTCAGGCCGACAGTTTAACTCCTACGAGCAGTACTTC.

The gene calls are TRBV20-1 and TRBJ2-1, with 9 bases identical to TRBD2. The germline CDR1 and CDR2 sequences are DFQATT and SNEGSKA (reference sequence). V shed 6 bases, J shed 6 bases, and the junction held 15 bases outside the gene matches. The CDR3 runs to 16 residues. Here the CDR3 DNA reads TGCAGTGCCCCCGCGGTTTACGCGGGAGGGGTCAATGAGCAGTTCTTC. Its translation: CSAPAVYAGGVNEQFF.

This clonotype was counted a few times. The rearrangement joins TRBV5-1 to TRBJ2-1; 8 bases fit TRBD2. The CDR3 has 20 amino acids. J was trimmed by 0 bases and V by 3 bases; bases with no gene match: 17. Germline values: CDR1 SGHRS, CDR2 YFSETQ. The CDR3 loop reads CASSYNYPISGATSYNEQFF. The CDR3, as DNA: TGCGCCAGCAGCTACAACTATCCGATTAGCGGGGCTACCTCCTACAATGAGCAGTTCTTC.

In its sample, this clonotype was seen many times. CDR3 in amino acids: CASSQKALWDRDNQPQHF. The CDR3 DNA sequence: TGTGCCAGCAGCCAAAAAGCGCTTTGGGACAGGGACAATCAGCCCCAGCATTTT. The chain combines TRBV4-2 with TRBJ1-5; 9 positions agree with TRBD1. Looked up from germline, CDR1 is LGHNA and CDR2 is YNFKEQ. There are 18 residues in the CDR3. The trim removed 2 bases at V and 3 bases at J, leaving 11 bases unmatched.